These 13 T cell receptor beta chains were all obtained from the same sample, sequenced in a study of glioma-infiltrating T cells after dendritic cell vaccination. Some clones are missing from TCRdb's copy, which holds only in-frame ones; the method was immunoSEQ multiplex PCR. The sample gives just over 95,000 clones, about 80% of which show up once; nearly 6% is in the top ten. The material was blood, obtained before dendritic cell vaccination. The receptors stem from a human donor with glioblastoma.

This clone was recorded only once. V is TRBV5-1 and J is TRBJ2-2; D possibly corresponds to TRBD2 (6 bases). The germline gives CDR1 SGHRS, CDR2 YFSETQ. The CDR3 is 16 residues long. Trimming took 0 bases from V and 4 from J, leaving 13 bases between them. The CDR3 spells CASSLDAGTPTGELFF. Written as DNA, the CDR3 is TGCGCCAGCAGCTTGGATGCCGGGACTCCCACCGGGGAGCTGTTTTTT.

This chain joins TRBV7-2 and TRBJ2-7; a possible D gene is TRBD1 (5 bases). V lost 1 base to trimming and J lost 2 bases, with 9 bases between them. The V gene's germline CDR1 is SGHTA and CDR2 FQGNSA. This CDR3 has 14 residues. CDR3 sequence reads: CASSLGAGPYEQYF. The CDR3 DNA reads as TGTGCCAGCAGCTTAGGTGCAGGGCCCTACGAGCAGTACTTC.

The J gene is TRBJ1-4, the V gene TRBV19; D remains unclear. The germline V and J ends were trimmed by 1 base and 0 bases, with 3 bases remaining between them. The germline V gene has CDR1 LNHDA and CDR2 SQIVND (reference sequence). The CDR3 spans 14 residues. In DNA, the CDR3 is TGTGCCAGTAGTATAGGTACAACTAATGAAAAACTGTTTTTT. This translates into CASSIGTTNEKLFF.

J is TRBJ2-7 and V is TRBV19, with 8 bases matching TRBD1. The CDR3 length is 13 residues. Unmatched junction bases numbered 5, after V lost 7 bases and J lost 3 bases. Germline-derived CDR1 and CDR2 are LNHDA and SQIVND (reference sequence). CDR3 nucleotide sequence: TGTGCCAGTAAAGGACAGGGAGACTACGAGCAGTACTTC. As protein: CASKGQGDYEQYF.

The chain carries TRBV19 and TRBJ1-2, with D possibly TRBD1 on 6 matching bases. V shed 4 bases and J shed 7 bases, with 16 bases lying between them. CDR1 is LNHDA, CDR2 SQIVND, per germline (reference sequence). The CDR3 contains 14 residues. As DNA, the CDR3 is TGTGCCAGTAGTAGACAGGAAAGCATAGGTGGCTACACCTTC. Its protein product is CASSRQESIGGYTF.

The V call is TRBV5-1, the J call TRBJ2-7, with D hard to call. The V end lost 4 bases, the J end lost 3 bases, and 23 bases lay between the germline ends. The CDR3 covers 17 residues. Germline V gene data show CDR1 as SGHRS and CDR2 as YFSETQ. CDR3 protein: CASSTTLGSNLYYEQYF. DNA for the CDR3: TGCGCCAGCAGCACAACCCTAGGCTCAAACCTTTACTACGAGCAGTACTTC.

The chain carries TRBV18 and TRBJ2-7; D gene ambiguous. V lost 2 bases, J lost 6 bases, and 14 bases lay in between. This CDR3 has 14 amino acids. Germline loops: CDR1 KGHSH, CDR2 LQKENI. The DNA of the CDR3 is TGTGCCAGCTCACCATCGAGAAACTTTCTCGAGCAGTACTTC. Translated, it gives CASSPSRNFLEQYF.

This chain connects TRBV19 to TRBJ2-3; TRBD2 is a possible D gene (6 bases). Germline V gene data show CDR1 as LNHDA and CDR2 as SQIVND (reference sequence). V was trimmed by 4 bases and J by 4 bases, leaving 18 bases between them. The CDR3 runs to 16 residues. This CDR3 is CASSRRLGDSADTQYF. CDR3 coding DNA: TGTGCCAGTAGTAGGCGACTAGGAGACTCCGCAGATACGCAGTATTTT.

The chain recombines TRBV6-1 with TRBJ1-5; a possible D gene is TRBD1 (5 bases). CDR1 MNHNS and CDR2 SASEGT come from the germline V gene. The CDR3 consists of 20 residues. Trimming took 4 bases from V and 0 from J, leaving 25 bases between them. The CDR3 DNA reads TGTGCCAGCAGTGTTATTATAGGGACTCAAAGTGGGTATAGCAATCAGCCCCAGCATTTT. It is translated as CASSVIIGTQSGYSNQPQHF.

The V gene is TRBV10-3, the J gene TRBJ2-7, with TRBD2 matching 7 bases. The germline CDR1 and CDR2 sequences are ENHRY and SYGVKD. The CDR3 has 16 residues. V was pared by 0 bases and J by 6 bases, with 11 bases of the junction left unmatched. DNA of the CDR3: TGTGCCATCAGTGAGTCGTTAGGACTAGGAATACGCGAGCAGTACTTC. It codes for CAISESLGLGIREQYF.

This clone has only one observation. The chain combines TRBV5-1 with TRBJ2-7, with 7 bases fitting TRBD2. V was pared by 2 bases and J by 1 base, with 0 bases of the junction left unmatched. The CDR3 has 13 amino acids. Germline V gives CDR1 SGHRS, CDR2 YFSETQ. The CDR3 here is CASSFGGSYEQYF. CDR3 nucleotides: TGCGCCAGCAGCTTCGGGGGGTCCTACGAGCAGTACTTC.

The V and J genes are TRBV7-3 and TRBJ2-3, with 10 bases lining up with TRBD2. Losses at the gene ends were 5 bases for V and 8 bases for J; bases not matched to a gene: 7. CDR1 is SGHTA and CDR2 is FQGTGA in the germline V gene. This CDR3 has 14 amino acids. The CDR3 nucleotides are TGTGCCAGCAGCCTCAGCGGGGGGGACGGTACGCAGTATTTT. It is translated as CASSLSGGDGTQYF.

The chain links TRBV15 to TRBJ1-2; 11 bases align to TRBD1. Germline V gives CDR1 LNHNV, CDR2 YYDKDF (reference sequence). This CDR3 region has 15 residues. The V gene end was trimmed by 2 bases and the J gene end by 8 bases; junction bases not matched to a gene: 7. The CDR3 DNA sequence: TGTGCCACCAGCAGACTGCCGGGACAGGGGGAAGGCTACACCTTC. Translating it yields CATSRLPGQGEGYTF.